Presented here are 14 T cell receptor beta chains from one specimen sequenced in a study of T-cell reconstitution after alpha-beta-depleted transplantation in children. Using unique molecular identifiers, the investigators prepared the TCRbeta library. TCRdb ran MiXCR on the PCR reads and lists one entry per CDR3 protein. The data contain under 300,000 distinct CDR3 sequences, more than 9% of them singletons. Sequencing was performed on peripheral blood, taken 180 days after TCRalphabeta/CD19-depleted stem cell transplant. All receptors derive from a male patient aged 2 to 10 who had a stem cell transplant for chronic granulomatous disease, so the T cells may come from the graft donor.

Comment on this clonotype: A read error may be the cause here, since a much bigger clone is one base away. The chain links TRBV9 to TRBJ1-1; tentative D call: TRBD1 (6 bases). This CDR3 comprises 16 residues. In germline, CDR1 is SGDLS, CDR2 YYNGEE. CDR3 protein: CASSPTGNGMNTEALF. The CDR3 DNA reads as TGTGCCAGCAGCCCTACAGGGAACGGCATGAACACTGAAGCTCTCTTT.

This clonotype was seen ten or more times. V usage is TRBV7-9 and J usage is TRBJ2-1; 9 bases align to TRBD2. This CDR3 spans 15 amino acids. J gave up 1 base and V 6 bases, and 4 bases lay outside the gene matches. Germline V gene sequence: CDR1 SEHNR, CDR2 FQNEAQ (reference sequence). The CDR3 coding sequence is TGTGCCAGCAGAAAGCGGGAGGCGTCCTACAATGAGCAGTTCTTC. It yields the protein CASRKREASYNEQFF.

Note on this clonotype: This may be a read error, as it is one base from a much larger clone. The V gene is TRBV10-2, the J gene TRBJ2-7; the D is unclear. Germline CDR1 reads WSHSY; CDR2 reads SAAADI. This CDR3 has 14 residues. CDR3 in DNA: TGCGCCAGCAGCCACTATGGTTCCGAACGCGAGCAGCACTTC. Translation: CASSHYGSEREQHF.

In DNA form, the CDR3 reads TGCGCCAGCAGCTTAACTATCGGGAGCTTACGAGAGACCCAGTACTTC. It yields the protein CASSLTIGSLRETQYF. The chain is built from TRBV5-1 and TRBJ2-5, with D perhaps TRBD2 (6 bases). V was shortened by 2 bases and J by 4 bases, with 18 bases between the two germline ends. CDR1 is SGHRS and CDR2 is YFSETQ in the germline V gene. The CDR3 consists of 16 residues.

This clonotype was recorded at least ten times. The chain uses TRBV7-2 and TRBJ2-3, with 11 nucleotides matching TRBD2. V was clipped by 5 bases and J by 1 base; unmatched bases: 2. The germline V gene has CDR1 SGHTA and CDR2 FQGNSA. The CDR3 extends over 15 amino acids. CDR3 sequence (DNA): TGTGCCAGCAGCGCACTAGCGGGGGGCACAGATACGCAGTATTTT. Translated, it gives CASSALAGGTDTQYF.

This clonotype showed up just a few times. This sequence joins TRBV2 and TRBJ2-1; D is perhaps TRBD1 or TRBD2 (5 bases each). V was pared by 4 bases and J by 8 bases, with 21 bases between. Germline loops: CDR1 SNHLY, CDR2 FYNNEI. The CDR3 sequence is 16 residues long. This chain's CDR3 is CASSGPGTASLYEQFF. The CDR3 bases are TGTGCCAGCAGTGGTCCCGGGACCGCCTCCCTCTATGAGCAGTTCTTC.

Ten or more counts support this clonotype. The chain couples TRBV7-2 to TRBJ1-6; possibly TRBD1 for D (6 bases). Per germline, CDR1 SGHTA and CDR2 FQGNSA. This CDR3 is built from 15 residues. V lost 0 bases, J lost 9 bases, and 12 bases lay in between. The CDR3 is CASSLARGRSSPLHF. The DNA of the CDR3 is TGTGCCAGCAGCTTAGCCAGGGGCAGGAGTTCACCCCTCCACTTT. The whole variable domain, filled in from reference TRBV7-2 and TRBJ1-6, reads GAGVSQSPSNKVTEKGKDVELRCDPISGHTALYWYRQSLGQGLEFLIYFQGNSAPDKSGLPSDRFSAERTGGSVSTLTIQRTQQEDSAVYLCASSLARGRSSPLHFGNGTRLTVT.

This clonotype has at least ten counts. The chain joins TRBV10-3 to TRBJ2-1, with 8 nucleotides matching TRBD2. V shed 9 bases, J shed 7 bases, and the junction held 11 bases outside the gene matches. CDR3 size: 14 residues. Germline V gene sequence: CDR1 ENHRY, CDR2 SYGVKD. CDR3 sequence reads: CAIKRERVGNEQFF. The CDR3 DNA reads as TGTGCCATAAAGCGGGAGCGGGTTGGTAATGAGCAGTTCTTC.

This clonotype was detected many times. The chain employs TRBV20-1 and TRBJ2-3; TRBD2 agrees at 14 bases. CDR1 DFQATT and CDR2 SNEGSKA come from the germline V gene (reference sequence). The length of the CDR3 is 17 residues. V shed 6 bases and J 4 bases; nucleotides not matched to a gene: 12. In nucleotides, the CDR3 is TGCAGTGCACCGACTAGCGGGAGGGCCCTCTTGTCAGATACGCAGTATTTT. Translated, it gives CSAPTSGRALLSDTQYF.

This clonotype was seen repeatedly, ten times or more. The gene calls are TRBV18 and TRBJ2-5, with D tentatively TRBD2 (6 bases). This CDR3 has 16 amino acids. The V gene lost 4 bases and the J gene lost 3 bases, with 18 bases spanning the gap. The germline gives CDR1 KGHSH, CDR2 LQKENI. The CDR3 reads CASSLLGLSLKETQYF. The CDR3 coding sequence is TGTGCCAGCTCACTCTTGGGACTTTCGTTAAAAGAGACCCAGTACTTC.

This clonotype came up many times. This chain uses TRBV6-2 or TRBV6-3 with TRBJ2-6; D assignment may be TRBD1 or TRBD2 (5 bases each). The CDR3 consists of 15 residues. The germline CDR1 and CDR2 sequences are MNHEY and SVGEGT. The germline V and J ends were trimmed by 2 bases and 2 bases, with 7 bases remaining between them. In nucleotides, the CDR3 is TGTGCCAGCAGTTACAGGGGAGCTGGGGCCAACGTCCTGACTTTC. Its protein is CASSYRGAGANVLTF.

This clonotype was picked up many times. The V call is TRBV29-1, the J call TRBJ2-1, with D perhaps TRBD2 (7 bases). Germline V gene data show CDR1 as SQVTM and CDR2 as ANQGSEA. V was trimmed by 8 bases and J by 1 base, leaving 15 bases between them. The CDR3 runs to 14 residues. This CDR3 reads CSSKGGRSYNEQFF. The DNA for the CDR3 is TGCAGCTCTAAGGGGGGGCGGTCCTACAATGAGCAGTTCTTC.

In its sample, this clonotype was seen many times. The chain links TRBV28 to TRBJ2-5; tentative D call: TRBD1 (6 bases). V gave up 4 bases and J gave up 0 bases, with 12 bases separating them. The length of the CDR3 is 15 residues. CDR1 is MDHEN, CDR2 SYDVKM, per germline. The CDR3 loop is CASSWDKIDQETQYF. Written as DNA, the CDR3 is TGTGCCAGCAGTTGGGACAAAATAGACCAAGAGACCCAGTACTTC.

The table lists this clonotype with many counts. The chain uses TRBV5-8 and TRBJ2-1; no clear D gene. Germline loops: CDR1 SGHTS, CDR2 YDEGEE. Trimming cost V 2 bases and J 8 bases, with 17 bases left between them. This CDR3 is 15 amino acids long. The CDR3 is CASSFVRRSNDEQFF. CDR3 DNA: TGTGCCAGCAGCTTCGTGAGGCGGTCAAACGATGAGCAGTTCTTC. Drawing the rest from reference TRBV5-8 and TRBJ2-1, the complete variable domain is EAGVTQSPTHLIKTRGQQATLRCSPISGHTSVYWYQQALGLGLQFLLWYDEGEERNRGNFPPRFSGRQFPNYSSELNVNALELEDSALYLCASSFVRRSNDEQFFGPGTRLTVL.